The 32 T cell receptor beta chains presented below share a single source sample, sequenced in a study of T cells in Graves' hyperthyroidism and ophthalmopathy. The CDR3 regions of TCR beta were amplified from RNA transcripts. First-round RT-PCR of the TCR CDR3 relied on the HTBI primer set. TCRdb itself ran the multiplex PCR reads through MiXCR, one entry per CDR3 protein. The data contain about 300,000 distinct CDR3 sequences, approximately 18% of them seen just once; the ten biggest clones take up 35% to 45%. Sequencing was performed on blood. These receptors all come from a man over 45 with Graves' ophthalmopathy.

The chain employs TRBV10-3 and TRBJ2-1; D unclear. In germline, CDR1 is ENHRY, CDR2 SYGVKD. This CDR3 region has 13 residues. V lost 2 bases to trimming and J lost 6 bases, with 8 bases between them. As DNA, the CDR3 is TGTGCCATCAGTGAGGTCAGTACCAATGAGCAGTTCTTC. Residues: CAISEVSTNEQFF.

Remarks on this clonotype: This may be a read error, as it is one base from a much larger clone. The chain joins TRBV9 to TRBJ2-2; D is possibly TRBD2 (6 bases). Germline assignment: CDR1 SGDLS and CDR2 YYNGEE. The CDR3 is made up of 15 amino acids. The CDR3 loop reads CASSEVGGNTGELVF. The CDR3 coding sequence is TGTGCCAGCAGTGAAGTAGGCGGGAACACCGGGGAGCTGGTTTTT.

This clonotype turned up a few times. The chain has TRBV7-9 and TRBJ2-7, with a tentative D call TRBD2 (6 bases). CDR1 is SEHNR and CDR2 is FQNEAQ in the germline V gene (reference sequence). The CDR3 loop spans 14 amino acids. V lost 5 bases and J lost 0, with 11 bases in between. CDR3 protein: CASSPGSPSYEQYF. DNA of the CDR3: TGTGCCAGCAGCCCCGGGAGTCCCTCCTACGAGCAGTACTTC.

The sample holds a few counts of this clonotype. The V gene is TRBV5-8, the J gene TRBJ2-3; 8 positions match TRBD1. The length of the CDR3 is 16 residues. Unmatched junction bases numbered 7, after V lost 2 bases and J lost 2 bases. The germline V gene encodes CDR1 SGHTS and CDR2 YDEGEE. The CDR3 sequence: CASSLGGTGTTDTQYF. The CDR3 DNA reads as TGTGCCAGCAGCTTAGGGGGGACAGGTACCACAGATACGCAGTATTTT. Using reference TRBV5-8 and TRBJ2-3 for the parts outside the CDR3, the full variable domain is EAGVTQSPTHLIKTRGQQATLRCSPISGHTSVYWYQQALGLGLQFLLWYDEGEERNRGNFPPRFSGRQFPNYSSELNVNALELEDSALYLCASSLGGTGTTDTQYFGPGTRLTVL.

Many counts were recorded for this clonotype. V and J are TRBV20-1 and TRBJ2-7; 13 positions agree with TRBD2. V trimming: 7 bases; J trimming: 0 bases; junction bases outside the gene matches: 9. The CDR3 loop spans 16 amino acids. From germline, CDR1 is DFQATT and CDR2 SNEGSKA (reference sequence). The CDR3 is CSVPGLAGLGSYEQYF. Written as DNA, the CDR3 is TGCAGTGTCCCGGGACTAGCGGGACTCGGCTCCTACGAGCAGTACTTC.

The chain uses TRBV6-1 and TRBJ2-3; D is perhaps TRBD2 (6 bases). V shed 1 base and J shed 3 bases, with 11 bases lying between them. The CDR3 has 15 residues. CDR1 is MNHNS and CDR2 is SASEGT in the germline V gene. CDR3 bases: TGTGCCAGCAGTGAAGGGGTAGCGGTGACAGATACGCAGTATTTT. Its protein product is CASSEGVAVTDTQYF.

This clonotype has at least ten counts. The V call is TRBV30, the J call TRBJ1-1; no firm D call. V was trimmed by 2 bases and J by 2 bases, leaving 0 bases between them. This CDR3 region has 10 residues. The germline V gene has CDR1 GTSNPN and CDR2 SVGIG (reference sequence). The CDR3 is CAWSNTEAFF. DNA for the CDR3: TGTGCCTGGAGTAACACTGAAGCTTTCTTT. Complete variable domain (other parts from reference TRBV30 and TRBJ1-1): SQTIHQWPATLVQPVGSPLSLECTVEGTSNPNLYWYRQAAGRGLQLLFYSVGIGQISSEVPQNLSASRPQDRQFILSSKKLLLSDSGFYLCAWSNTEAFFGQGTRLTVV.

Only a few counts were recorded for this clonotype. The chain combines TRBV6-1 with TRBJ2-5, with 12 nucleotides matching TRBD2. Germline CDR1 reads MNHNS; CDR2 reads SASEGT. V lost 6 bases to trimming and J lost 5 bases; unmatched junction nucleotides: 13. The CDR3 loop spans 17 amino acids. The CDR3 region has the DNA TGTGCCAGCAGCGATCCGGGACTAGCGGGTTTCTTGGAGACCCAGTACTTC. It translates to CASSDPGLAGFLETQYF.

This clonotype was recorded at least ten times. The rearrangement uses TRBV20-1 and TRBJ1-6, with a possible D match to TRBD1 (5 bases). Per germline, CDR1 DFQATT and CDR2 SNEGSKA (reference sequence). V lost 6 bases and J 7 bases, leaving 13 bases between the germline ends. The CDR3 has 13 amino acids. The CDR3 spells CSAGDRRNSPLHF. The CDR3 DNA reads TGCAGTGCCGGGGACCGAAGAAATTCACCCCTCCACTTT.

Only a few counts were recorded for this clonotype. This chain links TRBV20-1 with TRBJ2-1; 10 bases map to TRBD2. V shed 7 bases, J shed 9 bases, and the junction held 15 bases outside the gene matches. This CDR3 spans 15 amino acids. Germline V gene sequence: CDR1 DFQATT, CDR2 SNEGSKA (reference sequence). The CDR3 spells CSVGGRPSGSGEQFF. CDR3 nucleotides: TGCAGTGTAGGGGGGAGACCTAGCGGGAGTGGTGAGCAGTTCTTC.

This clonotype has only one observation. The CDR3 ends on some other residue instead of the conserved phenylalanine or tryptophan, so this is likely a read error. The chain links TRBV19 to TRBJ2-1; 7 bases match TRBD2. V trimming: 3 bases; J trimming: 7 bases; junction bases outside the gene matches: 9. The CDR3 is made up of 15 amino acids. Germline CDR1 reads LNHDA; CDR2 reads SQIVND (reference sequence). DNA of the CDR3: TGTGCCAGTAGTATGGAGGGAGGGCCCCGGAATGAGCAGTTCCTC. Protein: CASSMEGGPRNEQFL.

This clonotype was detected only a few times. The rearrangement links TRBV6-1 to TRBJ2-7; 8 positions match TRBD1. J was trimmed by 6 bases and V by 6 bases; bases with no gene match: 7. Per germline, CDR1 MNHNS and CDR2 SASEGT. This CDR3 has 13 amino acids. In nucleotides, the CDR3 is TGTGCCAGCAGCCGAGGACAGGGCGCCGAGCAGTACTTC. Translated: CASSRGQGAEQYF.

The V call is TRBV7-8, the J call TRBJ2-7, with 7 bases aligning to TRBD2. The junction had 8 bases not matched to a gene; V was cut back by 3 bases and J by 3 bases. Germline loops: CDR1 SGHVS, CDR2 FQNEAQ. This CDR3 has 15 amino acids. CDR3 nucleotide sequence: TGTGCCAGCAGCTTGGGGCGGGAGAGGGGCTACGAGCAGTACTTC. Its translation: CASSLGRERGYEQYF.

The sample holds a few counts of this clonotype. The rearrangement joins TRBV20-1 to TRBJ1-2, with D uncertain. V was trimmed by 6 bases and J by 4 bases, leaving 15 bases between them. The germline V gene encodes CDR1 DFQATT and CDR2 SNEGSKA (reference sequence). The CDR3 has 13 residues. CDR3 sequence: CSASMMFSYGYTF. The CDR3 region has the DNA TGCAGTGCCTCGATGATGTTTAGCTATGGCTACACCTTC.

The rearrangement uses TRBV19 and TRBJ1-5; the D gene is possibly TRBD1 (5 bases). Trimming took 6 bases from V and 5 from J, leaving 17 bases between them. Germline V gene lookup returns CDR1 LNHDA and CDR2 SQIVND (reference sequence). The CDR3 is made up of 15 amino acids. CDR3: CASRGLGRGDQPQHF. CDR3 bases: TGTGCCAGTAGGGGGCTGGGGCGCGGGGATCAGCCCCAGCATTTT.

The V and J genes are TRBV20-1 and TRBJ2-1, with 13 bases identical to TRBD2. Per the germline V gene, CDR1 is DFQATT and CDR2 is SNEGSKA (reference sequence). There are 14 residues in the CDR3. The J segment lost 6 bases and the V segment lost 4 bases, leaving 3 bases of the junction unmatched. CDR3 in amino acids: CSATGLAGVNEQFF. CDR3 bases: TGCAGTGCTACCGGACTAGCGGGAGTCAATGAGCAGTTCTTC.

This clonotype was observed many times. The chain links TRBV30 to TRBJ1-1; no clear D. Per the germline V gene, CDR1 is GTSNPN and CDR2 is SVGIG (reference sequence). V was pared by 0 bases and J by 10 bases, with 12 bases between. The CDR3 sequence is 12 residues long. CDR3 nucleotide sequence: TGTGCCTGGAGTGTACGACAAAACGGAGCTTTCTTT. Translation gives CAWSVRQNGAFF.

The chain joins TRBV2 to TRBJ2-7; TRBD1 is a possible D gene (6 bases). The CDR3 consists of 14 residues. Trimming pared 7 bases from V and 4 bases from J, leaving 17 bases between. Germline values: CDR1 SNHLY, CDR2 FYNNEI. The CDR3 region has the DNA TGTGCCAGCATAAGGGAGACAGGAAAATACGAGCAGTACTTC. Residues: CASIRETGKYEQYF.

This clonotype was seen a few times. V gene TRBV10-3 combines with J gene TRBJ1-5, with 11 positions matching TRBD1. The germline V gene has CDR1 ENHRY and CDR2 SYGVKD. There are 17 residues in the CDR3. V shed 2 bases, J shed 6 bases, and the junction held 9 bases outside the gene matches. CDR3 DNA sequence: TGTGCCATCAGTGAGAGAGGGACAGGGGGTAGTAGTCAGCCCCAGCATTTT. As protein: CAISERGTGGSSQPQHF.

The chain is built from TRBV7-2 and TRBJ2-3; TRBD2 matches 16 bases. V was pared by 6 bases and J by 4 bases, with 4 bases of the junction left unmatched. Germline loops: CDR1 SGHTA, CDR2 FQGNSA. The CDR3 length is 16 residues. CDR3 loop: CASRTGTSGGADTQYF. The CDR3 DNA follows: TGTGCCAGCAGGACCGGGACTAGCGGGGGGGCAGATACGCAGTATTTT.

This clonotype has a handful of counts. This rearrangement joins TRBV24-1 to TRBJ2-1, with unresolved D. This CDR3 has 13 residues. V dropped 4 bases and J dropped 9 bases, with 12 bases sitting between them. The germline V gene encodes CDR1 KGHDR and CDR2 SFDVKD. CDR3 residues: CATSEVALGEQFF. Here the CDR3 DNA reads TGTGCCACCAGTGAGGTGGCCCTCGGTGAGCAGTTCTTC.

This clonotype has at least ten counts. The chain couples TRBV2 to TRBJ1-6; D remains unclear. Germline V CDR1 and CDR2: SNHLY, FYNNEI. There are 15 residues in the CDR3. The V end lost 2 bases, the J end lost 0 bases, and 5 bases lay between the germline ends. CDR3 region: CASSEPGSYNSPLHF. Here the CDR3 DNA reads TGTGCCAGCAGTGAACCGGGCTCCTATAATTCACCCCTCCACTTT.

The gene calls are TRBV7-8 and TRBJ1-2; 8 bases are shared with TRBD1. The CDR3 length is 13 residues. Trimming at V came to 8 bases and at J to 7 bases, leaving 9 bases not matched to a gene. In germline, CDR1 is SGHVS, CDR2 FQNEAQ. The DNA for the CDR3 is TGTGCCAGCCTGGACAGGGATGATGCTGGCTACACCTTC. Translated: CASLDRDDAGYTF.

The table lists this clonotype with a count of one. The genes are TRBV5-1 and TRBJ1-6, with 8 bases identical to TRBD1. Germline CDR1 reads SGHRS; CDR2 reads YFSETQ. The CDR3 runs to 14 residues. V lost 5 bases, J lost 10 bases, and 8 bases stayed unmatched. The CDR3 reads CASRPGQGGSPLHF. CDR3 nucleotide sequence: TGCGCCAGCAGACCTGGACAGGGTGGATCACCCCTCCACTTT.

This clonotype occurred a few times. The chain uses TRBV13 and TRBJ2-7, with 14 nucleotides matching TRBD2. CDR1 is PRHDT and CDR2 is FYEKMQ in the germline V gene (reference sequence). The trim removed 5 bases at V and 2 bases at J, leaving 14 bases unmatched. CDR3 size: 19 residues. The CDR3 bases are TGTGCCAGCAGCCCGGGGACTAGCGGGAGCCAGTTAAATGCCTACGAGCAGTACTTC. This gives the protein CASSPGTSGSQLNAYEQYF. The entire variable domain, with the rest obtained from reference TRBV13 and TRBJ2-7, is as follows: AAGVIQSPRHLIKEKRETATLKCYPIPRHDTVYWYQQGPGQDPQFLISFYEKMQSDKGSIPDRFSAQQFSDYHSELNMSSLELGDSALYFCASSPGTSGSQLNAYEQYFGPGTRLTVT.

In this sample, this clonotype turned up many times. The chain couples TRBV5-6 to TRBJ2-3, with a tentative D call TRBD1 (5 bases). The V gene's germline CDR1 is SGHDT and CDR2 YYEEEE. This CDR3 comprises 16 residues. V was clipped by 1 base and J by 7 bases, with 19 bases between them. This CDR3 reads CASSLPWGGDMNTQYF. CDR3 in DNA: TGTGCCAGCAGCTTGCCCTGGGGCGGCGACATGAATACGCAGTATTTT.

This rearrangement joins TRBV18 to TRBJ2-1, with a weak D call TRBD2 (5 bases). Germline-derived CDR1 and CDR2 are KGHSH and LQKENI. V lost 0 bases and J 7 bases, leaving 16 bases between the germline ends. The CDR3 is 16 amino acids. The CDR3 nucleotides are TGTGCCAGCTCACCACCGGGAAGGAGTACGGGGAATGAGCAGTTCTTC. This gives the protein CASSPPGRSTGNEQFF.

This clonotype was seen only a few times. The chain is built from TRBV5-1 and TRBJ2-1; 14 bases fit TRBD2. V gave up 2 bases and J gave up 0 bases; unmatched junction bases: 7. This CDR3 has 19 residues. CDR1 is SGHRS and CDR2 is YFSETQ in the germline V gene. CDR3 region: CASSLFLGLAGVSYNEQFF. As DNA, the CDR3 is TGCGCCAGCAGCTTATTTTTGGGACTAGCGGGGGTCTCCTACAATGAGCAGTTCTTC.

This clonotype came up many times. This sequence joins TRBV10-3 and TRBJ1-6; D is uncertain. Germline values: CDR1 ENHRY, CDR2 SYGVKD. The CDR3 is 13 amino acids. Trimming left V 4 bases short and J 7 bases short, with 8 bases between. The CDR3 DNA sequence: TGTGCCATCAGTGTCCGATTAAATTCACCCCTCCACTTT. Its protein product is CAISVRLNSPLHF.

This clonotype was detected ten times or more. The chain joins TRBV20-1 to TRBJ1-2, with 10 positions matching TRBD1. The CDR3 runs 13 residues. CDR1 and CDR2 from the germline V gene are DFQATT and SNEGSKA (reference sequence). Trimming at V came to 5 bases and at J to 3 bases, leaving 3 bases not matched to a gene. This chain's CDR3 is CSAGTGAHYGYTF. Written as DNA, the CDR3 is TGCAGTGCTGGGACAGGGGCGCACTATGGCTACACCTTC.

This clonotype has more than one count but fewer than ten. DNA of the CDR3: TGTGCCAGCGTTCGACGGGGATCCCAAGAGACCCAGTACTTC. It codes for CASVRRGSQETQYF. The chain has TRBV7-9 and TRBJ2-5, with D tentatively TRBD2 (5 bases). The V gene lost 8 bases and the J gene lost 1 base, with 14 bases spanning the gap. CDR1 SEHNR and CDR2 FQNEAQ come from the germline V gene (reference sequence). CDR3 length equals 14 residues.

Many counts were recorded for this clonotype. V is TRBV6-1 and J is TRBJ2-1, with D tentatively TRBD2 (6 bases). Looked up from germline, CDR1 is MNHNS and CDR2 is SASEGT. V dropped 6 bases and J dropped 5 bases, with 20 bases sitting between them. The CDR3 is 16 amino acids. The chain's CDR3 is CASSLYTGTGDNEQFF. CDR3 bases: TGTGCCAGCAGCCTTTACACCGGGACTGGAGACAATGAGCAGTTCTTC.